This T cell receptor beta chain was obtained from a study of radiotherapy plus CTLA-4 blockade in lung cancer. Overall study context: With roughly a third of patients having disease control, objective responses were seen in about 19%. The study's findings and limits: Reportedly, early blood T cell clone dynamics best predicted response, with interferon-beta.

Germline V gene data show CDR1 as SGHTA and CDR2 as FQGTGA. V was clipped by 3 bases and J by 7 bases; unmatched bases: 9. The CDR3 consists of 17 residues. Comments on this clone: Its antigen remains unknown.

CTLA-4 blockade with ipilimumab, together with focal radiation, was given to patients with chemo-refractory metastatic non-small-cell lung cancer. Clones were sequenced by immunoSEQ multiplex PCR, and TCRdb holds only the in-frame ones, with some missing. Among roughly 80,000 clones listed, roughly 79% were seen once. The V call is TRBV7-3, the J call TRBJ2-1; 13 positions agree with TRBD2. The sample consisted of peripheral blood, taken from a patient treated with radiotherapy plus ipilimumab. This clonotype was sampled from a human donor with non-small cell lung cancer who had a partial response to radiotherapy plus ipilimumab. Some clones in this sample may be carry-over from other donors' samples. CDR3 amino acids: CASSLGLAGRGSNEQFF. The DNA of the CDR3 is TGTGCCAGCAGCTTGGGACTAGCGGGGAGAGGAAGTAATGAGCAGTTCTTC.